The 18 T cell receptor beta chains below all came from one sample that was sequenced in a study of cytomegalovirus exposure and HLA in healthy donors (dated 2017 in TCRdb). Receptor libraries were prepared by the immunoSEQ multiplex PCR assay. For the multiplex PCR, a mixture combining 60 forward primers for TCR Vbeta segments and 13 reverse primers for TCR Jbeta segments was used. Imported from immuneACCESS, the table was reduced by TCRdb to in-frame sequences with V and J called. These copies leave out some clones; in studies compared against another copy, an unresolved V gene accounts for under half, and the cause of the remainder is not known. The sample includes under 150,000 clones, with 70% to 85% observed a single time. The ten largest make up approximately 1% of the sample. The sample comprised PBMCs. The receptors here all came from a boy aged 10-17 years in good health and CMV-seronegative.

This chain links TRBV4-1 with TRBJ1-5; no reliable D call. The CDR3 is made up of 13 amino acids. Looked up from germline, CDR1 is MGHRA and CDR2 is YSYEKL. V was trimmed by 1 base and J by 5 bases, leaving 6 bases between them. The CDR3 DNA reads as TGCGCCAGCAGCCAAGTTCCGGATCAGCCCCAGCATTTT. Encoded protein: CASSQVPDQPQHF.

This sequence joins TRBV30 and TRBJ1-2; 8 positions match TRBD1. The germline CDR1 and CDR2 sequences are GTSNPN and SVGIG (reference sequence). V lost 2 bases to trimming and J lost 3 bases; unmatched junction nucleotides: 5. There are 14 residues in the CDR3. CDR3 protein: CAWSPDRGDYGYTF. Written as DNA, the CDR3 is TGTGCCTGGAGTCCTGACAGGGGAGACTATGGCTACACCTTC.

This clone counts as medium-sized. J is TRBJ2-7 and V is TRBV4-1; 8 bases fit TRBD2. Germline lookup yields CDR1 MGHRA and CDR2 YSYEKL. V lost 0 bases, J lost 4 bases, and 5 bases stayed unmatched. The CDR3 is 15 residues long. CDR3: CASSQDRSGRYEQYF. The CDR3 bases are TGCGCCAGCAGCCAAGATCGGAGCGGGAGATACGAGCAGTACTTC.

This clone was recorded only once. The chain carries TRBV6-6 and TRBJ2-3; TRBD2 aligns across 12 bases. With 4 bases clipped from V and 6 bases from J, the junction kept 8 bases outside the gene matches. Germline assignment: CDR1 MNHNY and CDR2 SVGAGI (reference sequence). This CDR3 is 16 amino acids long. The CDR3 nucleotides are TGTGCCAGCAGTTCTGGACTAGCGGGACTGGGGGATACGCAGTATTTT. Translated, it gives CASSSGLAGLGDTQYF.

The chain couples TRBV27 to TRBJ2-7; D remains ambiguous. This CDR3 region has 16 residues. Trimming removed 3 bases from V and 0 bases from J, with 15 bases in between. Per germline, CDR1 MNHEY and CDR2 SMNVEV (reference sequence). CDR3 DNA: TGTGCCAGCAGTTTCGGGTTTTCTCAGAGCTCCTACGAGCAGTACTTC. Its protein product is CASSFGFSQSSYEQYF.

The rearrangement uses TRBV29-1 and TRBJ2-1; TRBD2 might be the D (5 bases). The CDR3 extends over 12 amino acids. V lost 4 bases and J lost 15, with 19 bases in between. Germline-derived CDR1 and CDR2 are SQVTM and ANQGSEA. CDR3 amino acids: CSVGKLGSVVFF. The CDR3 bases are TGCAGCGTTGGCAAACTAGGGAGTGTGGTGTTCTTC.

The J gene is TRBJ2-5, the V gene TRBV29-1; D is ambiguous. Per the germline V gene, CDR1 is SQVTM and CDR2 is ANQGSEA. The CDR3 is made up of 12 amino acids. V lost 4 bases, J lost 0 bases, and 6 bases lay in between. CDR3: CSVGPYQETQYF. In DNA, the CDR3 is TGCAGCGTTGGGCCTTACCAAGAGACCCAGTACTTC.

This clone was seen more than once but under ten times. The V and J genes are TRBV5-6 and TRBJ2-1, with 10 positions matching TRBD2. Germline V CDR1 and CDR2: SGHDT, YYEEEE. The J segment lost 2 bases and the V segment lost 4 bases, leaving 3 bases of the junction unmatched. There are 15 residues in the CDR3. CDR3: CASSPGLAAYNEQFF. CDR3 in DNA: TGTGCCAGCAGCCCTGGACTAGCGGCCTACAATGAGCAGTTCTTC.

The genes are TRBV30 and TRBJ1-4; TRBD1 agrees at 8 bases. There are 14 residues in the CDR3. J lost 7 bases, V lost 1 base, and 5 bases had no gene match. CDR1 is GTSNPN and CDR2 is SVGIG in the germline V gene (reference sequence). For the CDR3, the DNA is TGTGCCTGGAGTGGACAGGGGTGGAGTGAAAAACTGTTTTTT. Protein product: CAWSGQGWSEKLFF.

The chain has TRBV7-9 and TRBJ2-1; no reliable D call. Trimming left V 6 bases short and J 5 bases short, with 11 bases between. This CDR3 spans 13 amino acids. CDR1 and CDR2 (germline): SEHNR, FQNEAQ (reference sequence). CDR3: CASREGENNEQFF. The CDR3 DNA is TGTGCCAGCAGAGAAGGAGAGAACAATGAGCAGTTCTTC.

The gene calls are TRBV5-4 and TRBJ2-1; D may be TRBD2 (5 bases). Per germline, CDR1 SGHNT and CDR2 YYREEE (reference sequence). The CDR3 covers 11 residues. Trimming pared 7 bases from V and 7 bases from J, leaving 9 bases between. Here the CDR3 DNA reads TGTGCCAGCGGCCGGGATAATGAGCAGTTCTTC. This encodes CASGRDNEQFF.

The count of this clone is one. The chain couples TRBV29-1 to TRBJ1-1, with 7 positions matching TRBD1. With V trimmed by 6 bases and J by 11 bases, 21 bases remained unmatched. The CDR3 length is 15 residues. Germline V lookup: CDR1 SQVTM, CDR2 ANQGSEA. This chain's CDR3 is CSVHFTSRDSRDAFF. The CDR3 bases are TGCAGCGTCCATTTCACCTCCCGGGACAGTAGAGATGCTTTCTTT.

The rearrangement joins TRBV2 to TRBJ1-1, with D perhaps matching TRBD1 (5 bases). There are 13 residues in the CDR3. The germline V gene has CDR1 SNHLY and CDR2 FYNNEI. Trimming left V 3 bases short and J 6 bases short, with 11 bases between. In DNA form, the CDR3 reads TGTGCCAGCAGTGAGGGGGGAAGAGCTGAAGCTTTCTTT. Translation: CASSEGGRAEAFF.

The CDR3 nucleotides read TGTGCTAGTGCACGACAGGGGAATCAGCCCCAGCATTTT. It specifies CASARQGNQPQHF. J is TRBJ1-5 and V is TRBV12-5, with 8 bases matching TRBD1. This CDR3 has 13 residues. Trimming removed 7 bases from V and 4 bases from J; junction bases left unmatched: 3. In germline, CDR1 is LGHNT, CDR2 FRNRAP.

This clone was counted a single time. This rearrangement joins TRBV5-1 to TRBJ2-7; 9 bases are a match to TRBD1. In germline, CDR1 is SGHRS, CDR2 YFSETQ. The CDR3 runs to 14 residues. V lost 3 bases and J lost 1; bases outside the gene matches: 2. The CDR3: CASSSGQGSYEQYF. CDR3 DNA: TGCGCCAGCAGCTCGGGACAGGGATCCTACGAGCAGTACTTC. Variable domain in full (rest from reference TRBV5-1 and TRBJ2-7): KAGVTQTPRYLIKTRGQQVTLSCSPISGHRSVSWYQQTPGQGLQFLFEYFSETQRNKGNFPGRFSGRQFSNSRSEMNVSTLELGDSALYLCASSSGQGSYEQYFGPGTRLTVT.

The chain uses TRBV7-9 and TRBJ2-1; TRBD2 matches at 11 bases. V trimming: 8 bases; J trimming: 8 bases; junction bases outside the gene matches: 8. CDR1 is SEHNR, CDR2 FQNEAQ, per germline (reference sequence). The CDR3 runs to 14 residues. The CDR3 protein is CASFLAGGLDEQFF. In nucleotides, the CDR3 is TGTGCCAGCTTCCTAGCGGGAGGTTTGGATGAGCAGTTCTTC.

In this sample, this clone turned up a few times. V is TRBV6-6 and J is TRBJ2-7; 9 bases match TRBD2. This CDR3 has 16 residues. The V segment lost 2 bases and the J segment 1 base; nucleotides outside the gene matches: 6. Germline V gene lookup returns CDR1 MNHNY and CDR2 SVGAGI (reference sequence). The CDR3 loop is CASSYGRGGRSYEQYF. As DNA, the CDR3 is TGTGCCAGCAGTTACGGGCGGGGGGGGCGTTCCTACGAGCAGTACTTC.

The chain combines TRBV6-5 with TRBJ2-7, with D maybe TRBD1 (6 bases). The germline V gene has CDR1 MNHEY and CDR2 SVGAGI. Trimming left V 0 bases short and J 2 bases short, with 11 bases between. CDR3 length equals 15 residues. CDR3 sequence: CASSYSAGDAYEQYF. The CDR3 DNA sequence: TGTGCCAGCAGTTACTCGGCAGGGGACGCCTACGAGCAGTACTTC.